This entry concerns a single T cell receptor (beta chain). Healthy bone marrow donors made up the cohort. The study ran its PCR with 60 Vbeta and 13 Jbeta primers. Generated by immunoSEQ multiplex PCR, the TCRdb table keeps only in-frame clones and is missing some. The table has 200,000 to 250,000 clones, roughly 84% seen once; the top ten hold roughly 1.3%. This sample is part of a study of cytomegalovirus exposure and HLA in healthy donors. After removal of 6 bases from V and 4 bases from J, the junction contained 9 bases not matched to a gene. The V gene's germline CDR1 is MRHNA and CDR2 SNTAGT. The CDR3 has 15 amino acids.

The gene calls are TRBV6-4 and TRBJ2-3; 8 bases align to TRBD2. Sequenced: PBMCs. The sequence came from a human donor in good health. Written as DNA, the CDR3 is TGTGCCAGCAGCGAGGGACTAGTCAAGGCAGATACGCAGTATTTT. Its protein is CASSEGLVKADTQYF.